This T cell receptor beta chain was obtained from a study of blood T cell repertoires in COVID-19. Categorization into cohorts depended on clinical history that participants reported. Cohort 3 recovered donors had two negative PCRs, clearance, or symptom resolution. Produced via immunoSEQ multiplex PCR; TCRdb's table is partial and in-frame only. The data contain roughly 400,000 clones, around nine tenths of them singletons. This clone was detected only a few times. V gave up 3 bases and J gave up 7 bases, with 7 bases separating them. The CDR3 has 12 amino acids. CDR1 and CDR2 from the germline V gene are GTSNPN and SVGIG (reference sequence).

This TCR was sampled from a woman aged 25 to 39 who had recovered from COVID-19. The chain has TRBV30 and TRBJ1-6; unclear D gene. Specimen: PBMCs or T cells enriched from blood (not recorded which). CDR3 sequence (DNA): TGTGCCTGGAGACAGACCAATTCACCCCTCCACTTT. Translation gives CAWRQTNSPLHF.